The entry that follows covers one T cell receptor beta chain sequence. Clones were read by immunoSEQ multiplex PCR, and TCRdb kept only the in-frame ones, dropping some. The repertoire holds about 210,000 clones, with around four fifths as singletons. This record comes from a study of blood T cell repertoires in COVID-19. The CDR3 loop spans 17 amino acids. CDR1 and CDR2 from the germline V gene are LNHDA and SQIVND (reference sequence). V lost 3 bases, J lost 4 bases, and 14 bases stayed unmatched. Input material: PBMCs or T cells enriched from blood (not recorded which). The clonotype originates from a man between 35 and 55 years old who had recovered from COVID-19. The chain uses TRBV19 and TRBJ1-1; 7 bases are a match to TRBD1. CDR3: CASSIYARIQGSTEAFF. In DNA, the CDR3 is TGTGCCAGTAGTATTTACGCGCGGATACAGGGGAGCACTGAAGCTTTCTTT.